This is a list of T cell receptor beta chains from one sample in a study of T cell repertoires in cytomegalovirus infection. TCRdb recomputed calls from the reads with MiXCR, one row per CDR3 protein. This sample yields under 850,000 distinct CDR3 sequences, of which about 33% are seen a single time; 15% to 20% belongs to the top ten. Antigen specificity for these receptors is unknown. Here the sequenced sample was cultured PBMCs, taken from culture after CMV antigen stimulation. These receptors were collected from a human donor in good health (CMV status not recorded). Some clones in this sample may be carry-over from other donors' samples. The CDR3 runs from the conserved cysteine through the conserved F or W. The D gene is left open where the match is weak. Where a row states a size, it is once, few, many or the class of an expanded clone; other rows omit it.

CDR3 DNA: TGTGCCAGTAGTACCCTCCCGGCGGGGGAGCAGTACTTC
CDR3 protein: CASSTLPAGEQYF
D gene: .
J gene: TRBJ2-7
V gene: TRBV19
clone size: .

CDR3 DNA: TGTGCCAGCATGTCTCTAGGGGACAGCTCCTACGAGCAGTACTTC
CDR3 protein: CASMSLGDSSYEQYF
D gene: TRBD1
J gene: TRBJ2-7
V gene: TRBV27
clone size: few

CDR3 DNA: TGTGCCAGCAGCTTGACAGGAGCTCAGCCCCAGCATTTT
CDR3 protein: CASSLTGAQPQHF
D gene: .
J gene: TRBJ1-5
V gene: TRBV7-2
clone size: many

CDR3 DNA: TGCAGTGCTAGCCCCAGGGACAGCTACTATGGCTACACCTTC
CDR3 protein: CSASPRDSYYGYTF
D gene: TRBD1
J gene: TRBJ1-2
V gene: TRBV20-1
clone size: few

CDR3 DNA: TGCAGTGCTAGACTAGCGGGAAGGAACGAGCAGTACTTC
CDR3 protein: CSARLAGRNEQYF
D gene: TRBD2
J gene: TRBJ2-7
V gene: TRBV20-1
clone size: .

CDR3 DNA: TGTGCCAGCAGCTTATATAACACTGAAGCTTTCTTT
CDR3 protein: CASSLYNTEAFF
D gene: .
J gene: TRBJ1-1
V gene: TRBV7-6
clone size: .

CDR3 DNA: TGCGCCAGCAGCAATCCCCCGTCCGGGCCCGTCTATGGCTACAGCTTC
CDR3 protein: CASSNPPSGPVYGYSF
D gene: .
J gene: TRBJ1-2
V gene: TRBV4-1
clone size: .

CDR3 DNA: TGTGCCACCCTACCCCGAGCGGACAGGGGGCGAGGAGAGACCCAGTACTTC
CDR3 protein: CATLPRADRGRGETQYF
D gene: TRBD1
J gene: TRBJ2-5
V gene: TRBV19
clone size: .

CDR3 DNA: TGTGCCAGTAGTTCGTTTCGGCGCGGGAGCAATCAGCCCCAGCATTTT
CDR3 protein: CASSSFRRGSNQPQHF
D gene: .
J gene: TRBJ1-5
V gene: TRBV19
clone size: few

CDR3 DNA: TGTGCCAGCAGTGATTACCTCGGAGGGGCTGAAGCTTTCTTT
CDR3 protein: CASSDYLGGAEAFF
D gene: .
J gene: TRBJ1-1
V gene: TRBV6-5
clone size: few

CDR3 DNA: TGTGCCAGCAGCTTTAGGACAGGGGGCACTGAAGCTTTCTTT
CDR3 protein: CASSFRTGGTEAFF
D gene: TRBD1
J gene: TRBJ1-1
V gene: TRBV7-2
clone size: many

CDR3 DNA: TGTGCCAGCAGCCCTCGGGGGGCCGGTCAGCCCCAGCATTTT
CDR3 protein: CASSPRGAGQPQHF
D gene: .
J gene: TRBJ1-5
V gene: TRBV6-2/TRBV6-3
clone size: .

CDR3 DNA: TGTGCCAGCAACGTAGGACTAGCGGGAGGGGGTGAGCAGTTCTTC
CDR3 protein: CASNVGLAGGGEQFF
D gene: TRBD2
J gene: TRBJ2-1
V gene: TRBV2
clone size: few

CDR3 DNA: TGCGCCAGAAACCTCCTTGAAGCGGACTTCACAGATACGCAGTATTTT
CDR3 protein: CARNLLEADFTDTQYF
D gene: .
J gene: TRBJ2-3
V gene: TRBV10-2
clone size: .

CDR3 DNA: TGTGCCAGTAGTAGGGCTCCCCACATCTATGGCTACACCTTC
CDR3 protein: CASSRAPHIYGYTF
D gene: .
J gene: TRBJ1-2
V gene: TRBV19
clone size: .

CDR3 DNA: TGTGCCAGCAGCCAAGGGCAGGGTAGGAGCTACACCTTC
CDR3 protein: CASSQGQGRSYTF
D gene: .
J gene: TRBJ1-2
V gene: TRBV4-2
clone size: few

CDR3 DNA: TGCAGTGCTCTTCCCGGGACAGAAGTGGATGGCTACACCTTC
CDR3 protein: CSALPGTEVDGYTF
D gene: TRBD1
J gene: TRBJ1-2
V gene: TRBV20-1
clone size: .

CDR3 DNA: TGTGCCAGCAGTTACTACAGGGGGGATGAAAAACTGTTTTTT
CDR3 protein: CASSYYRGDEKLFF
D gene: TRBD1
J gene: TRBJ1-4
V gene: TRBV6-5
clone size: .

CDR3 DNA: TGTGCCAGCAACGAACAACTCAACTACGAGCAGTACTTC
CDR3 protein: CASNEQLNYEQYF
D gene: .
J gene: TRBJ2-7
V gene: TRBV2
clone size: .